This TCR beta chain was identified during a study of blood T cells in healthy people across ages. A second PCR, run for about 7 to 11 cycles, used a sample-barcoded 5' primer plus a J-beta primer mix. TCRdb fed the 5' RACE reads into MiXCR, producing one record per CDR3 protein. The sample includes about 720,000 distinct CDR3 sequences, approximately 21% of them seen just once. Each donor was a healthy Caucasian individual from Russia, aged about 6 to 95. This clonotype has more than one count but fewer than ten. Trimming left V 0 bases short and J 7 bases short, with 14 bases between. This CDR3 comprises 16 residues. Germline loops: CDR1 SGHRS, CDR2 YFSETQ.

The source material was blood. The sequence was collected from an older man in good health. This chain connects TRBV5-1 to TRBJ1-6, with D perhaps matching TRBD1 (6 bases). Here the CDR3 DNA reads TGCGCCAGCAGCTTGGAAAGTGGACAGAACAATTCACCCCTCCACTTT. Protein sequence: CASSLESGQNNSPLHF.